This T cell receptor beta chain comes out of a study of blood T cell repertoires in COVID-19. Overall study: Samples came from the United States, Italy and Spain, spanning acute and convalescent COVID-19. PBMCs, B-cell-depleted T cells, or T cells provided the cDNA or gDNA that made up the material.

Per the study methods: Nucleated cell counts were estimated from reference gene primer amplification. This table comes from immunoSEQ multiplex PCR, and its TCRdb copy is limited to in-frame clones, with some not included. V and J calls and clone size are copied from that table; D and trimming were computed from the DNA. The sample holds approximately 140,000 clones; around 87% are singletons and the top ten take around 2.1%. V was trimmed by 4 bases and J by 4 bases, leaving 16 bases between them. Germline CDR1 and CDR2: MNHEY and SVGEGT. The CDR3 covers 16 residues. The genes are TRBV6-2 or TRBV6-3 and TRBJ2-2; D call uncertain. The sample consisted of peripheral blood. The clonotype was recovered from a man between 65 and 85 years old with active COVID-19. The CDR3 DNA reads as TGTGCCAGCAGTTCTCGGTTTGGTCAAACCACCGGGGAGCTGTTTTTT. Protein product: CASSSRFGQTTGELFF.